This T cell receptor (beta chain) comes out of a study of breast tumors, draining lymph nodes, adjacent tissues. Study conclusions and caveats: Tumors had less TCR diversity than lymph nodes, more than nontumor tissue.

J was trimmed by 1 base and V by 7 bases; bases with no gene match: 8. The CDR3 is 15 amino acids. Per the germline V gene, CDR1 is SNHLY and CDR2 is FYNNEI. In TCRdb, the multiplex PCR reads were re-called with MiXCR into one record per CDR3 protein. In the table there are some 100,000 distinct CDR3 sequences, over 20% of which are singletons. Axillary draining lymph nodes of breast cancer patients supplied the node samples. This clonotype was detected many times. No antigen is known for it. Material for sequencing was axillary lymph node tissue. The clonotype comes from a female donor with breast cancer. Some clones in this sample may be carry-over from other donors' samples. V and J are TRBV2 and TRBJ2-3, with 7 bases identical to TRBD2. As DNA, the CDR3 is TGTGCCAGCAAGAAGACTAGCTTGGGCACAGATACGCAGTATTTT. Translation gives CASKKTSLGTDTQYF.